This T cell receptor beta chain was identified during a study of cytomegalovirus exposure and HLA in healthy donors. Study at large: Around 77% of a few hundred genotyped donors fell in the Caucasian-associated ancestry cluster. Regarding the study as a whole: Judged likely to be a sequencing artifact was a cluster of highly shared sequence variants. In vitro testing confirmed three CMV-associated chains as specific for CMV antigens.

With respect to this clone: Its cognate antigen is unknown.

The CDR3 sequence is 16 residues long. Germline CDR1 reads SGHTA; CDR2 reads FQGNSA. After removal of 5 bases from V and 1 base from J, the junction contained 8 bases not matched to a gene. Amplification used 60 Vbeta primers and 13 Jbeta primers. Original data processing: There were about 80 million unique TCR beta chains by a later count, and about 11 million of them were shared. The repertoire was sequenced with immunoSEQ multiplex PCR; TCRdb's copy has only in-frame clones and lacks some. For V, J and clone size, that table is used; D and trimming come from the DNA. The table has about 98,000 clones, about 81% seen once.

The sample comprised PBMCs. The J gene is TRBJ1-2, the V gene TRBV7-2, with 9 positions matching TRBD1. The TCR originated in a man between 40 and 49 years old in good health and CMV-seronegative. The CDR3 region is CASSPSRGQGNYGYTF. CDR3 nucleotide sequence: TGTGCCAGCAGCCCTAGCCGGGGACAGGGTAACTATGGCTACACCTTC. The complete variable domain, with remaining parts taken from reference TRBV7-2 and TRBJ1-2, reads GAGVSQSPSNKVTEKGKDVELRCDPISGHTALYWYRQSLGQGLEFLIYFQGNSAPDKSGLPSDRFSAERTGGSVSTLTIQRTQQEDSAVYLCASSPSRGQGNYGYTFGSGTRLTVV.